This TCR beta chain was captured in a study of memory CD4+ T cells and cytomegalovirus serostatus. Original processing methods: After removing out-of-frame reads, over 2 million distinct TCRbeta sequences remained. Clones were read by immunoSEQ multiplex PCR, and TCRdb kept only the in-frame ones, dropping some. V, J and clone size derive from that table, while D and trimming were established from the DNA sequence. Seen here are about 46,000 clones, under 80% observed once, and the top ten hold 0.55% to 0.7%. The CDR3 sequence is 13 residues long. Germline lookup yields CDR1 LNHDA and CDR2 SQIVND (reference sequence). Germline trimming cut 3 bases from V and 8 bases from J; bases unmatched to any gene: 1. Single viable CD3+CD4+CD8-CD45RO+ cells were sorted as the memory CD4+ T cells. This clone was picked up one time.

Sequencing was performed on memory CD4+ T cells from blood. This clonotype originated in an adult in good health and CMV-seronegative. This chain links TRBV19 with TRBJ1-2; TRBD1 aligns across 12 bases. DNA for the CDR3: TGTGCCAGTAGTATGGGGACAGGGGGCGGCTACACCTTC. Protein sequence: CASSMGTGGGYTF.